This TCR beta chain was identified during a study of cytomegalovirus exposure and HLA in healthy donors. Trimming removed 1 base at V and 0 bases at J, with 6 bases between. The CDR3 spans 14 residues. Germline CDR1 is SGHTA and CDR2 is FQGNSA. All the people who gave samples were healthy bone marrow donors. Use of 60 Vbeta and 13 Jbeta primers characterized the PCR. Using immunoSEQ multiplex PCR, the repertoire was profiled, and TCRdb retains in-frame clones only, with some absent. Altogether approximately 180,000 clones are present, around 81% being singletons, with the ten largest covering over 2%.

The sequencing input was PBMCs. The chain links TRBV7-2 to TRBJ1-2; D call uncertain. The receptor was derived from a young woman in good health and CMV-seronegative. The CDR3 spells CASSLGHANYGYTF. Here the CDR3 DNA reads TGTGCCAGCAGCTTAGGGCATGCTAACTATGGCTACACCTTC.